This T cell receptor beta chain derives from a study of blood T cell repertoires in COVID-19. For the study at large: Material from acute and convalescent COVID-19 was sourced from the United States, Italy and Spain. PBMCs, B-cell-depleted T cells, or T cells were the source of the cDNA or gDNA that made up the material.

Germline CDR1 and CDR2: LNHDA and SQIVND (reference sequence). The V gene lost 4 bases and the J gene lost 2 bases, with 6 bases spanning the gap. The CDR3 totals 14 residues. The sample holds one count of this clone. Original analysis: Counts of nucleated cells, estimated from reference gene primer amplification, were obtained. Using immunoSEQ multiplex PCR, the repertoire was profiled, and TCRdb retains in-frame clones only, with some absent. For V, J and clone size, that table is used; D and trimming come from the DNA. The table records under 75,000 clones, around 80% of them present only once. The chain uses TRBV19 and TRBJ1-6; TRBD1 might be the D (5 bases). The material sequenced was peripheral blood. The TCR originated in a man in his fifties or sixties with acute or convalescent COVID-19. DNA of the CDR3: TGTGCCAGTAGTAAGGGGACCTATAATTCACCCCTCCACTTT. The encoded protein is CASSKGTYNSPLHF.